This TCR beta chain was profiled in a study of shared clonotypes between healthy human individuals. Whole-study findings and limits: Rarefaction exposed incomplete sorted-subset sequencing despite large depth. Clonotype sharing across four donors was observed for around 5% of naive CD4 clonotypes.

A note on this clone: Its antigen is currently unknown.

Assay: immunoSEQ multiplex PCR; the TCRdb copy retains only in-frame clones and omits some. The repertoire includes millions of clones, over 85% of them detected once, and approximately 0.13% sits in the top ten. CDR1 SGHTA and CDR2 FQGNSA come from the germline V gene. This CDR3 spans 15 amino acids. Trimming shortened V by 3 bases and J by 2 bases, and 11 bases separated the two germline ends. CD4+ cells were split into CD45RA+ naive and CD45RA-negative memory subsets. Sequencing was performed on naive CD4+ T cells sorted from blood. Subset of the sample: CD45RA+ positively selected. This chain uses TRBV7-2 with TRBJ1-3; D unresolved. The source is a man younger than 35 in good health. The CDR3 region has the DNA TGTGCCAGCAGCTTGGAAGAGGGCCCTGGAAACACCATATATTTT. It is translated as CASSLEEGPGNTIYF.